This TCR beta chain emerged from a study of breast tumors, draining lymph nodes, adjacent tissues. Notes on the study in general: Compared with lymph nodes, tumors were less diverse; compared with nontumor tissue, more. Tumor and nontumor repertoires were significantly more similar in luminal-like than in basal-like breast cancer. Data only fit, rather than demonstrated, lymph node origin of most tumor T cells. Data fit most tumor T cells coming from lymph node, expanding in tumor.

Axillary draining lymph nodes of breast cancer patients supplied the node samples. This clonotype was recorded many times. What it binds is not known. The germline V gene has CDR1 MNHNS and CDR2 SASEGT. V shed 8 bases and J shed 8 bases, with 15 bases lying between them. This CDR3 contains 12 residues. TCRdb re-analysed the multiplex PCR reads in MiXCR, keeping a single row per CDR3 protein. Of some 120,000 distinct CDR3 sequences in the sample, roughly 21% were seen once. This rearrangement joins TRBV6-1 to TRBJ1-2; tentative D call: TRBD1 (5 bases). The sequencing sample was made of axillary lymph node tissue. This sequence was found in a female donor with breast cancer. Some clones in this sample may be carry-over from other donors' samples. CDR3 sequence reads: CASAREGLGYTF. The CDR3 bases are TGTGCCAGCGCCCGCGAGGGGTTGGGCTACACCTTC.